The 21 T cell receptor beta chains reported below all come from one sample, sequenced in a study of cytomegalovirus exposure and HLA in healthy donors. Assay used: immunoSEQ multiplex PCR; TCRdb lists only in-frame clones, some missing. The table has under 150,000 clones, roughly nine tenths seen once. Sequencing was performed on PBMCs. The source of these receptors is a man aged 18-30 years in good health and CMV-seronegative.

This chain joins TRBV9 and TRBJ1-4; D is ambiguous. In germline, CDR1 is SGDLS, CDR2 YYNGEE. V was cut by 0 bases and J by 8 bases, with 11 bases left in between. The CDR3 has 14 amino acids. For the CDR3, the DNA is TGTGCCAGCAGCGTAGGGCCGGGTCAGGAAAAACTGTTTTTT. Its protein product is CASSVGPGQEKLFF. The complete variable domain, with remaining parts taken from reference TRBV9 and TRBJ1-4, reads DSGVTQTPKHLITATGQRVTLRCSPRSGDLSVYWYQQSLDQGLQFLIQYYNGEERAKGNILERFSAQQFPDLHSELNLSSLELGDSALYFCASSVGPGQEKLFFGSGTQLSVL.

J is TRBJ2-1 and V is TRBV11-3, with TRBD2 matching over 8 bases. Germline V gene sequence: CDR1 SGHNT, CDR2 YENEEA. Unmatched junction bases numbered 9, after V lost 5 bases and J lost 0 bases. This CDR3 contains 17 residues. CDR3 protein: CASSEGSGISSYNEQFF. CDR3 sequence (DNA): TGTGCCAGCAGCGAGGGTAGCGGGATTAGCTCCTACAATGAGCAGTTCTTC.

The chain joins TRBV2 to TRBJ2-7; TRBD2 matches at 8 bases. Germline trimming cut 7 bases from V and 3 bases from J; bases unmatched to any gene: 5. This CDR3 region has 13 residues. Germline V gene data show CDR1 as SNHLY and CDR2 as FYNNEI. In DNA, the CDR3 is TGTGCCAGCAAGGAGCGGGAGATCTACGAGCAGTACGTC. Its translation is CASKEREIYEQYV.

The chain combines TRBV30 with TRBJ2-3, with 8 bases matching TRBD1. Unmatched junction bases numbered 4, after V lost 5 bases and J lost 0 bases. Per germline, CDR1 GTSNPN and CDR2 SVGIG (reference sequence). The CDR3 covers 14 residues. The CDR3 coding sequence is TGTGCCTGGGTAACAGGGGGGAGCACAGATACGCAGTATTTT. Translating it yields CAWVTGGSTDTQYF.

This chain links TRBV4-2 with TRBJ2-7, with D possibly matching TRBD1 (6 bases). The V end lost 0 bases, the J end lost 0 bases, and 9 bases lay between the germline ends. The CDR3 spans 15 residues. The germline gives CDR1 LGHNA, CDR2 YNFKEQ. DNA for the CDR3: TGTGCCAGCAGCCAAGATAGGGGACACTCCTACGAGCAGTACTTC. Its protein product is CASSQDRGHSYEQYF.

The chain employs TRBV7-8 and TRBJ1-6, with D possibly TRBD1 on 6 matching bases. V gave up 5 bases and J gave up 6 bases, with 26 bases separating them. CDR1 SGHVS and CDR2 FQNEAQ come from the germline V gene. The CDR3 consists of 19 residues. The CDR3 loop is CASSAYRVMLPASNSPLHF. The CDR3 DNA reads TGTGCCAGCAGCGCGTACAGGGTTATGTTACCCGCGTCTAATTCACCCCTCCACTTT.

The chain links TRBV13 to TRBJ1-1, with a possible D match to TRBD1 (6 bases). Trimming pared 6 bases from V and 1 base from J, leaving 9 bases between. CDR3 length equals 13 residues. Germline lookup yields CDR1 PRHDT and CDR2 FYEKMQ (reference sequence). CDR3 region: CASRGQPNTEAFF. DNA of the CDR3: TGTGCCAGCAGAGGACAGCCGAACACTGAAGCTTTCTTT.

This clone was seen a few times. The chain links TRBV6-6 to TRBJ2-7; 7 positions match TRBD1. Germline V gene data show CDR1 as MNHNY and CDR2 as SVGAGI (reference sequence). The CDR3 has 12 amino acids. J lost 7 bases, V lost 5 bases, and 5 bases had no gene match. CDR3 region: CASSPGGREQYF. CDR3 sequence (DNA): TGTGCCAGCAGTCCAGGGGGTAGGGAGCAGTACTTC.

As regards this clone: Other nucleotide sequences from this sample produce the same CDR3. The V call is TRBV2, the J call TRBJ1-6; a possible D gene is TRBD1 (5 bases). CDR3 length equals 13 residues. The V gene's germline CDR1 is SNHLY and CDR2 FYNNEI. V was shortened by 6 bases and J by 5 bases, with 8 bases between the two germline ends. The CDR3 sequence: CASRDNHNSPLHF. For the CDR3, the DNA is TGTGCCAGCAGGGACAACCATAATTCACCCCTCCACTTT. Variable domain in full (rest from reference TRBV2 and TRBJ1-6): EPEVTQTPSHQVTQMGQEVILRCVPISNHLYFYWYRQILGQKVEFLVSFYNNEISEKSEIFDDQFSVERPDGSNFTLKIRSTKLEDSAMYFCASRDNHNSPLHFGNGTRLTVT.

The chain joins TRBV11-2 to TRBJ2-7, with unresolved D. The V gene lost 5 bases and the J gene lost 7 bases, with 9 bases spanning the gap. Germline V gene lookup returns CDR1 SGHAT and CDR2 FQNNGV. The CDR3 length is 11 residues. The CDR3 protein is CASSAPGEQYV. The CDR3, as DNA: TGTGCCAGCAGCGCCCCTGGGGAGCAGTACGTC.

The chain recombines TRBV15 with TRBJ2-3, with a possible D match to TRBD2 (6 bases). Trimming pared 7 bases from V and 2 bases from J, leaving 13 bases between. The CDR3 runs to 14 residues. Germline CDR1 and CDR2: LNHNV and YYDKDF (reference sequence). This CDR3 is CATKSSGYTDTQYF. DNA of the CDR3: TGTGCCACCAAGAGTAGCGGTTACACAGATACGCAGTATTTT.

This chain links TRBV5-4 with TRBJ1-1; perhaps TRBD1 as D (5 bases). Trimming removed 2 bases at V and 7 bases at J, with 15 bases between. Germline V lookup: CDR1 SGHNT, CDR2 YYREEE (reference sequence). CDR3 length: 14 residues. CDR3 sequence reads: CASSFLGGVGEAFF. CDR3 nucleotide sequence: TGTGCCAGCAGCTTTTTGGGGGGGGTGGGTGAAGCTTTCTTT.

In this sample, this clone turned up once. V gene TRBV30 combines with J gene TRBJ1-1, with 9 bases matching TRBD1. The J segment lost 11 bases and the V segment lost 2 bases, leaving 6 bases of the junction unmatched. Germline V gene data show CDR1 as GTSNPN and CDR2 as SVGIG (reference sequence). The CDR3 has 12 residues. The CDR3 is CAWSRRDRDAFF. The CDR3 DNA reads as TGTGCCTGGAGTCGCCGGGACAGGGACGCTTTCTTT.

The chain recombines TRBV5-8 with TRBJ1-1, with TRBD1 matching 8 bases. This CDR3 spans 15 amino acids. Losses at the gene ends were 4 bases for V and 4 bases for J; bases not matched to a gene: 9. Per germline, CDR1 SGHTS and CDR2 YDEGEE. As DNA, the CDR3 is TGTGCCAGCAGCGGGAGTGCAGGGGGCTCCACTGAAGCTTTCTTT. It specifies CASSGSAGGSTEAFF.

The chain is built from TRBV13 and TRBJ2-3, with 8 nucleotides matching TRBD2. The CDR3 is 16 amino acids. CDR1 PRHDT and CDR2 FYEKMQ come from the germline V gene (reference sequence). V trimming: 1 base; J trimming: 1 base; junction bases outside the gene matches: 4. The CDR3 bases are TGTGCCAGCAGCTTAGAGAGGCGGGGGGGCACAGATACGCAGTATTTT. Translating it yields CASSLERRGGTDTQYF.

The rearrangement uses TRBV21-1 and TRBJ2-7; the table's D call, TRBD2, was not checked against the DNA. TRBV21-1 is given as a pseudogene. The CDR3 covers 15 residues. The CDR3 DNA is TGTGCCAGCCCCAAAGGGGGGGTCAACTCCTACGAGCAGTACGTC. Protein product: CASPKGGVNSYEQYV.

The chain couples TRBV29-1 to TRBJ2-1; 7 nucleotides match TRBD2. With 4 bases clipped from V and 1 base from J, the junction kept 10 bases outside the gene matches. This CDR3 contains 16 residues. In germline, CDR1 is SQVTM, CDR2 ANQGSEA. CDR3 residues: CSVVGSGLRSYNEQFF. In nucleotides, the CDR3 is TGCAGCGTTGTTGGTAGCGGGCTTAGGTCCTACAATGAGCAGTTCTTC.

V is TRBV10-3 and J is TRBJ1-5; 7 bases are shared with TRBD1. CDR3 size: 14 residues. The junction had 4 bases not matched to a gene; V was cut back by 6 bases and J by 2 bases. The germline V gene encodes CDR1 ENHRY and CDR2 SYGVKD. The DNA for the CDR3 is TGTGCCATCAGCACTGGGACAGGCAATCAGCCCCAGCATTTT. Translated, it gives CAISTGTGNQPQHF.

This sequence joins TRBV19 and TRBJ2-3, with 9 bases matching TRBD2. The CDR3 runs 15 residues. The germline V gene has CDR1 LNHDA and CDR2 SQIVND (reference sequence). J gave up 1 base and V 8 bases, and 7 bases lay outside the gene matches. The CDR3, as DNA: TGTGCCAGTGCAACGACTAGCGGTCGCACAGATACGCAGTATTTT. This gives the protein CASATTSGRTDTQYF.

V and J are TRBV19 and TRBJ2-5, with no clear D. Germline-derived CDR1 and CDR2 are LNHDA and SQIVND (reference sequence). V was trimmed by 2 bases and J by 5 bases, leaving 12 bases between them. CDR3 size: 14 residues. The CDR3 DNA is TGTGCCAGTAGTATATCAGATTTTACGGAGACCCAGTACTTC. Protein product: CASSISDFTETQYF.

The CDR3 DNA reads as TGCGCCAGCAGCTTGTCAGGGACAGGGATAACTGGGGCCAACGTCCTGACTTTC. It encodes CASSLSGTGITGANVLTF. The V call is TRBV5-1, the J call TRBJ2-6; 9 nucleotides agree with TRBD1. This CDR3 contains 18 residues. V shed 1 base, J shed 2 bases, and the junction held 7 bases outside the gene matches. Germline assignment: CDR1 SGHRS and CDR2 YFSETQ.